This entry features one T cell receptor (beta chain) sequence. What it binds is not known. This may be a read error: a much more frequent sequence differs by one nucleotide. This specimen belongs to a study of Graves' ophthalmopathy and Graves' hyperthyroidism. As the template, RNA transcripts were used to amplify TCR beta CDR3 regions. HTBI primers primed a first-round RT-PCR, and a second-round multiplex PCR followed. Via MiXCR, TCRdb re-called the multiplex PCR reads, giving one row per CDR3 protein. The repertoire holds a few hundred thousand distinct CDR3 sequences, about a sixth seen once, with about 2.4% in the top ten. Eligible hyperthyroidism cases comprised new diagnoses of under 2 months' duration in individuals aged 18 to 65. Enrollment excluded any patients with other autoimmune diseases, uncontrolled infections, pregnancy or lactation. Physicians reached a diagnosis by relying on clinical symptoms, serum thyroxine, TRAb, thyroid ultrasound and orbital computed tomography.

Germline values: CDR1 ENHRY, CDR2 SYGVKD. This CDR3 spans 14 amino acids. Study observations and caveats: In blood, most expanded thyroid clonotypes above 0.001 frequency were also detected.

Sample: peripheral blood. This sequence was found in an adult woman with stable Graves' hyperthyroidism. This chain connects TRBV10-3 to TRBJ2-2; 10 bases line up with TRBD1. CDR3 protein: CAIKGTGDSGELCF. CDR3 in DNA: TGTGCCATCAAAGGGACAGGGGATAGCGGGGAGCTGTGTTTT.